The clone carrying this TCR beta chain was recorded many times. This specimen belongs to a study of early T cells in non-severe SARS-CoV-2 infection. Across the study: Sequenced bulk RNA came from whole blood that was unsorted, and chains were unpaired.

Trimming took off 3 bases at V and 0 bases at J, with 5 bases between the two ends. The CDR3 length is 13 residues. Germline V gene data show CDR1 as LNHDA and CDR2 as SQIVND (reference sequence). TCRdb recomputed calls from the 5' RACE reads with MiXCR, one row per CDR3 protein. The data hold under 25,000 distinct CDR3 sequences, with 5% observed a single time. The source of this sequence is an adult who was a healthcare worker with PCR-confirmed SARS-CoV-2 infection or an uninfected control (not recorded which). The chain links TRBV19 to TRBJ2-5; unclear D gene. Specimen: whole blood. CDR3 in amino acids: CASSIGHQETQYF. The CDR3 region has the DNA TGTGCCAGTAGTATCGGTCACCAAGAGACCCAGTACTTC.